This record looks at one TCR beta chain sequence and its context. This sample stems from a study of shared clonotypes between healthy human individuals. The table came from immunoSEQ multiplex PCR; TCRdb's copy has only in-frame clones and leaves some out. The sample lists 2 million to 2.5 million clones, over 85% occurring once. V trimming: 1 base; J trimming: 0 bases; junction bases outside the gene matches: 5. Germline V gives CDR1 SGHTA, CDR2 FQGNSA. The CDR3 extends over 17 amino acids. This sequence joins TRBV7-2 and TRBJ2-1; 8 bases are shared with TRBD2. Specimen: naive CD4+ T cells from PBMCs. Indicated subset: CD45RA+ positively selected. This TCR was sampled from a man aged 18 to 30 in good health. Some clones in this sample may be carry-over from other donors' samples. The CDR3 loop is CASSLGGSGASYNEQFF. CDR3 sequence (DNA): TGTGCCAGCAGCTTAGGAGGTAGCGGGGCCTCCTACAATGAGCAGTTCTTC.